The 20 T cell receptor beta chains reported below all come from one sample, sequenced in a study of shared clonotypes between healthy human individuals. Method: immunoSEQ multiplex PCR; TCRdb's copy keeps in-frame clones and lacks some. The table shows about 1 million clones, with more than 65% occurring only once. The sequencing sample was made of memory CD4+ T cells sorted from blood. Subset meaning: CD45RA-negative fraction. Receptors were obtained from a man between 18 and 35 years old in good health.

Details on this clone: One junction end does not reproduce the germline sequence, and a read error may be involved. This chain links TRBV7-7 with TRBJ1-1; 7 bases fit TRBD1. Germline CDR1 and CDR2: SSHAT and FNYEAQ (reference sequence). The CDR3 spans 13 residues. As DNA, the CDR3 is TGTGCTAGCAGTATAGACAGGGCAGGTGAAGCTTTCTTT. Translation: CASSIDRAGEAFF.

The CDR3 loop is CASSLMVGLAGKETQYF. The CDR3 DNA sequence: TGTGCCAGCAGCTTGATGGTCGGACTAGCGGGGAAAGAGACCCAGTACTTC. V gene TRBV7-2 combines with J gene TRBJ2-5; TRBD2 matches 12 bases. The CDR3 consists of 17 residues. V trimming: 3 bases; J trimming: 3 bases; junction bases outside the gene matches: 8. Germline V gene sequence: CDR1 SGHTA, CDR2 FQGNSA.

The chain carries TRBV27 and TRBJ2-7, with 9 positions matching TRBD2. There are 16 residues in the CDR3. J lost 1 base, V lost 4 bases, and 8 bases had no gene match. The germline V gene has CDR1 MNHEY and CDR2 SMNVEV (reference sequence). As DNA, the CDR3 is TGTGCCAGCAGTTCTTCACTAGCGGGCCCATCCTACGAGCAGTACTTC. It is translated as CASSSSLAGPSYEQYF.

Remarks on this clone: It differs at one base from a far larger clone, so likely a read error. This chain joins TRBV28 and TRBJ1-5; D uncertain. Germline V gene lookup returns CDR1 MDHEN and CDR2 SYDVKM. V shed 7 bases and J shed 2 bases, with 18 bases lying between them. This CDR3 contains 16 residues. CDR3 protein: CASIPTTGGGNQPQHF. CDR3 DNA: TGTGCCAGCATCCCGACCACGGGTGGAGGCAATCAGCCCCAGCATTTT.

This clone was seen only a few times. The chain has TRBV2 and TRBJ2-2; 9 positions match TRBD2. This CDR3 spans 16 amino acids. With 4 bases clipped from V and 1 base from J, the junction kept 4 bases outside the gene matches. From germline, CDR1 is SNHLY and CDR2 FYNNEI. The DNA for the CDR3 is TGTGCCAGCAGTGTGGCAGCGGGAGGGAACACCGGGGAGCTGTTTTTT. Its translation: CASSVAAGGNTGELFF.

The chain joins TRBV7-8 to TRBJ1-5, with 8 bases matching TRBD1. Looked up from germline, CDR1 is SGHVS and CDR2 is FQNEAQ. This CDR3 has 15 amino acids. Trimming cost V 2 bases and J 4 bases; bases outside gene matches: 4. The CDR3 DNA reads TGTGCCAGCAGCTTATGGACAGGGATAAATCAGCCCCAGCATTTT. Its protein is CASSLWTGINQPQHF. The full variable domain, in which reference TRBV7-8 and TRBJ1-5 provide the parts outside the CDR3, is GAGVSQSPRYKVAKRGQDVALRCDPISGHVSLFWYQQALGQGPEFLTYFQNEAQLDKSGLPSDRFFAERPEGSVSTLKIQRTQQEDSAVYLCASSLWTGINQPQHFGDGTRLSIL.

This chain links TRBV27 with TRBJ2-1, with TRBD2 as a possible D gene (6 bases). With 6 bases removed from V and 8 bases from J, the gap between germline ends came to 17 bases. Germline V gives CDR1 MNHEY, CDR2 SMNVEV (reference sequence). The CDR3 totals 14 residues. The DNA of the CDR3 is TGTGCCAGCAGAGAGGCGGGGTTCGTGGATGAGCAGTTCTTC. Translated, it gives CASREAGFVDEQFF.

Note on this clone: Other DNA sequences in the same sample also yield this CDR3. The chain is built from TRBV9 and TRBJ2-7, with TRBD1 matching over 7 bases. The V and J ends lost 0 bases and 2 bases, in that order; junction bases with no gene match: 5. The CDR3 runs to 15 residues. Germline-derived CDR1 and CDR2 are SGDLS and YYNGEE. The CDR3 region is CASSVGPGGTYEQYF. In nucleotides, the CDR3 is TGTGCCAGCAGCGTAGGTCCAGGGGGTACCTACGAGCAGTACTTC.

This clone was seen ten or more times. The chain recombines TRBV4-1 with TRBJ1-3; D is undetermined. V was cut by 0 bases and J by 4 bases, with 7 bases left in between. The CDR3 totals 14 residues. Germline V gene lookup returns CDR1 MGHRA and CDR2 YSYEKL. The CDR3: CASSQDQLGNTIYF. The CDR3, as DNA: TGCGCCAGCAGCCAAGATCAGCTCGGAAACACCATATATTTT.

The chain joins TRBV27 to TRBJ2-1; D is perhaps TRBD1 (5 bases). The V gene lost 2 bases and the J gene lost 15 bases, with 11 bases spanning the gap. CDR3 length: 11 amino acids. Germline loops: CDR1 MNHEY, CDR2 SMNVEV (reference sequence). Here the CDR3 DNA reads TGTGCCAGCAGTTTAGGGCAGGGTCTGTTCTTC. Protein sequence: CASSLGQGLFF.

The chain recombines TRBV30 with TRBJ2-1; D possibly matches TRBD1 or TRBD2 (6 bases each). The germline V gene has CDR1 GTSNPN and CDR2 SVGIG (reference sequence). V lost 5 bases, J lost 4 bases, and 15 bases lay in between. The CDR3 is 14 residues long. The CDR3 sequence is CAWGGRIKYNEQFF. CDR3 DNA: TGTGCCTGGGGGGGGCGGATCAAGTACAATGAGCAGTTCTTC.

The CDR3 reads CASSLGLRQGGQETQYF. The CDR3 region has the DNA TGTGCCAGCAGCTTAGGACTGAGACAGGGAGGCCAAGAGACCCAGTACTTC. The chain combines TRBV11-2 with TRBJ2-5; weak D call: TRBD1 (7 bases). The V end lost 1 base, the J end lost 1 base, and 16 bases lay between the germline ends. Germline CDR1 reads SGHAT; CDR2 reads FQNNGV. This CDR3 contains 17 residues.

The genes are TRBV19 and TRBJ2-2, with D unclear. The CDR3 has 13 residues. The V and J ends lost 8 bases and 8 bases respectively, with 15 bases between them. Germline values: CDR1 LNHDA, CDR2 SQIVND (reference sequence). CDR3 DNA sequence: TGTGCCAGTTCCTACGGCGTCAGGGGGGAGCTGTTTTTT. It specifies CASSYGVRGELFF.

In this sample, this clone turned up a few times. A read error may be the cause here, since a much bigger clone is one base away. Other DNA sequences from this sample encode an identical CDR3 as well. The CDR3 is CASSPSGGSYEQYF. The CDR3, as DNA: TGCGCCAGCAGCCCTAGCGGGGGTTCCTACGAGCAGTACTTC. The V and J genes are TRBV5-1 and TRBJ2-7; 10 nucleotides line up with TRBD2. CDR3 length equals 14 residues. V lost 4 bases and J lost 1; bases outside the gene matches: 2. Germline-derived CDR1 and CDR2 are SGHRS and YFSETQ. Using reference TRBV5-1 and TRBJ2-7 for the parts outside the CDR3, the full variable domain is KAGVTQTPRYLIKTRGQQVTLSCSPISGHRSVSWYQQTPGQGLQFLFEYFSETQRNKGNFPGRFSGRQFSNSRSEMNVSTLELGDSALYLCASSPSGGSYEQYFGPGTRLTVT.

This chain uses TRBV27 with TRBJ2-7; TRBD1 matches 8 bases. J gave up 6 bases and V 6 bases, and 13 bases lay outside the gene matches. The CDR3 sequence is 15 residues long. The V gene's germline CDR1 is MNHEY and CDR2 SMNVEV (reference sequence). The CDR3 reads CASRSPGQGVREQYF. The CDR3 nucleotides are TGTGCCAGCAGGTCCCCCGGACAGGGAGTACGCGAGCAGTACTTC.

CDR3 sequence reads: CASSPQGAVADTQYF. CDR3 coding DNA: TGTGCCAGCAGCCCACAGGGGGCGGTCGCAGATACGCAGTATTTT. This sequence joins TRBV7-8 and TRBJ2-3, with 9 bases fitting TRBD1. Germline V lookup: CDR1 SGHVS, CDR2 FQNEAQ. The CDR3 length is 15 residues. The ends lost 5 bases at V and 4 bases at J; junction bases unmatched: 7.

This chain links TRBV2 with TRBJ2-5; 9 nucleotides align to TRBD1. The CDR3 sequence is 13 residues long. Per the germline V gene, CDR1 is SNHLY and CDR2 is FYNNEI. V shed 6 bases and J 5 bases; nucleotides not matched to a gene: 4. CDR3 DNA: TGTGCCAGCAGGGACAGGGGTGGCGAGACCCAGTACTTC. Protein sequence: CASRDRGGETQYF.

The genes are TRBV28 and TRBJ1-2; no firm D call. The CDR3 runs to 14 residues. The germline V and J ends were trimmed by 6 bases and 5 bases, with 16 bases remaining between them. The germline CDR1 and CDR2 sequences are MDHEN and SYDVKM. CDR3 region: CASRLAGILYGYTF. In DNA, the CDR3 is TGTGCCAGCAGATTGGCAGGAATACTGTATGGCTACACCTTC.

The chain employs TRBV11-2 and TRBJ1-2; D perhaps matches TRBD1 (5 bases). Looked up from germline, CDR1 is SGHAT and CDR2 is FQNNGV. Trimming stripped 1 base from V and 4 bases from J, with 10 bases between. This CDR3 spans 14 amino acids. In DNA form, the CDR3 reads TGTGCCAGCAGCTTAGGGGGGGACGCCTATGGCTACACCTTC. Its translation: CASSLGGDAYGYTF.

The chain couples TRBV5-5 to TRBJ1-1; D call uncertain. Per the germline V gene, CDR1 is SGHKS and CDR2 is YYEKEE (reference sequence). Trimming removed 4 bases at V and 0 bases at J, with 13 bases between. There are 15 residues in the CDR3. CDR3 DNA: TGTGCCAGCAGCCCTATGGGCTCAATGAACACTGAAGCTTTCTTT. Protein sequence: CASSPMGSMNTEAFF.